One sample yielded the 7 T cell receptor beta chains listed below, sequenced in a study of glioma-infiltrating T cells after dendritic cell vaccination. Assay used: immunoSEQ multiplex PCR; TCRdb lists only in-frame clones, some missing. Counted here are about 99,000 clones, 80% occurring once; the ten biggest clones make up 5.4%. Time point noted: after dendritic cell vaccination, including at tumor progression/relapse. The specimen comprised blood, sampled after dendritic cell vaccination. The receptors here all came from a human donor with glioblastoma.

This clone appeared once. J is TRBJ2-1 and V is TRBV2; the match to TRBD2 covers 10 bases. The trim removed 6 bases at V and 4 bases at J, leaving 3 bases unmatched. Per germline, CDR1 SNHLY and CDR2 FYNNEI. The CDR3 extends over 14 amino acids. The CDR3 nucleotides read TGTGCCAGCAGGCCTAGCGGGGGATACAATGAGCAGTTCTTC. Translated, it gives CASRPSGGYNEQFF.

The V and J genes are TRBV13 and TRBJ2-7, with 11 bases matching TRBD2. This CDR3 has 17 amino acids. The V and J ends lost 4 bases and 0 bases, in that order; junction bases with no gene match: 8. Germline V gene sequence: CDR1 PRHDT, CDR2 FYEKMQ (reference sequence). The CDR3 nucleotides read TGTGCCAGCAGCTCGGGACTAGCGGAACTAAGCTCCTACGAGCAGTACTTC. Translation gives CASSSGLAELSSYEQYF.

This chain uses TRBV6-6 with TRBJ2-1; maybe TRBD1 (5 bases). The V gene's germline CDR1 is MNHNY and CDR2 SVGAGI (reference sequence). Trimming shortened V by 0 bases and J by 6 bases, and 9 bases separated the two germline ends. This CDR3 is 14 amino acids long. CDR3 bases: TGTGCCAGCAGTTACTCGGCAGGGCTCAATGAGCAGTTCTTC. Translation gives CASSYSAGLNEQFF.

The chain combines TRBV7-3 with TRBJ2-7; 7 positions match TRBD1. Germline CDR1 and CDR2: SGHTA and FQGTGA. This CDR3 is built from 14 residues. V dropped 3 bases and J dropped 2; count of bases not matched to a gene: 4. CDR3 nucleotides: TGTGCCAGCAGCTTGCGACAGGGCCCCTACGAGCAGTACTTC. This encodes CASSLRQGPYEQYF.

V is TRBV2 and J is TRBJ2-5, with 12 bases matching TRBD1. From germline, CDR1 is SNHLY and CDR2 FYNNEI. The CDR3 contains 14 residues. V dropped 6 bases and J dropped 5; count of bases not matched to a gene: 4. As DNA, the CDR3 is TGTGCCAGCAGGGGGGACAGGGGGCATGAGACCCAGTACTTC. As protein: CASRGDRGHETQYF.

In DNA, the CDR3 is TGCGCCAGCAGCCAAAACGAGGAGACCCAGTACTTC. It encodes CASSQNEETQYF. The chain couples TRBV4-1 to TRBJ2-5; D is unclear. Trimming shortened V by 2 bases and J by 5 bases, and 6 bases separated the two germline ends. This CDR3 has 12 amino acids. Germline V lookup: CDR1 MGHRA, CDR2 YSYEKL.

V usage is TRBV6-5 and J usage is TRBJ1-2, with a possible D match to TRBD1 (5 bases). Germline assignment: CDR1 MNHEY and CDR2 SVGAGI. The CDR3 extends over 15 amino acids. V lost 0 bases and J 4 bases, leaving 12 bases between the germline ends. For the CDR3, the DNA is TGTGCCAGCAGTTACTCCAGGGATGATATCTATGGCTACACCTTC. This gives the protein CASSYSRDDIYGYTF.